The 25 T cell receptor beta chains presented below share a single source sample, sequenced in a study of cytomegalovirus exposure and HLA in healthy donors. Clones were sequenced by immunoSEQ multiplex PCR, and TCRdb holds only the in-frame ones, with some missing. Altogether some 64,000 clones are present, less than 96% being singletons, with the ten largest covering more than 0.9%. The sequenced sample consisted of PBMCs. The source is a woman under 30 in good health and CMV-seronegative.

The rearrangement joins TRBV7-9 to TRBJ2-7, with D hard to call. The CDR3 totals 11 residues. In germline, CDR1 is SEHNR, CDR2 FQNEAQ (reference sequence). Trimming pared 2 bases from V and 4 bases from J, leaving 3 bases between. CDR3 region: CASSLSYEQYF. CDR3 bases: TGTGCCAGCAGCTTATCATACGAGCAGTACTTC.

A note on this clone: The sample has other DNA sequences that encode this CDR3 too. The V call is TRBV10-3, the J call TRBJ1-1; D is possibly TRBD1 (5 bases). Germline CDR1 reads ENHRY; CDR2 reads SYGVKD. V lost 4 bases and J 0 bases, leaving 9 bases between the germline ends. CDR3 size: 14 residues. In nucleotides, the CDR3 is TGTGCCATCAGTGGTGGGGCCATGAACACTGAAGCTTTCTTT. Amino acids: CAISGGAMNTEAFF.

The rearrangement uses TRBV4-3 and TRBJ2-1; possibly TRBD2 for D (5 bases). CDR3 length: 16 residues. Germline V gene lookup returns CDR1 LGHNA and CDR2 YSLEER. Trimming stripped 0 bases from V and 0 bases from J, with 9 bases between. CDR3 protein: CASSQDWRSSYNEQFF. The CDR3 DNA follows: TGCGCCAGCAGCCAAGATTGGAGGAGCTCCTACAATGAGCAGTTCTTC.

The chain recombines TRBV2 with TRBJ2-2; 7 nucleotides align to TRBD2. Trimming at V came to 6 bases and at J to 8 bases, leaving 9 bases not matched to a gene. CDR3 size: 14 residues. CDR1 is SNHLY and CDR2 is FYNNEI in the germline V gene. The CDR3 protein is CASSARTSLGELFF. CDR3 nucleotides: TGTGCCAGCAGCGCCCGGACTAGTTTGGGGGAGCTGTTTTTT.

This chain links TRBV25-1 with TRBJ2-5; 12 bases are shared with TRBD2. The CDR3 extends over 18 amino acids. Per the germline V gene, CDR1 is MGHDK and CDR2 is SYGVNS. Trimming cost V 2 bases and J 4 bases; bases outside gene matches: 11. DNA of the CDR3: TGTGCCAGCAGTGAAACCAACCCTAGCGGGAGGGCTGGAGAGACCCAGTACTTC. It encodes CASSETNPSGRAGETQYF. The variable domain in full, with the rest retrieved from reference TRBV25-1 and TRBJ2-5, is EADIYQTPRYLVIGTGKKITLECSQTMGHDKMYWYQQDPGMELHLIHYSYGVNSTEKGDLSSESTVSRIRTEHFPLTLESARPSHTSQYLCASSETNPSGRAGETQYFGPGTRLLVL.

The J gene is TRBJ1-2, the V gene TRBV7-9, with TRBD1 identical over 8 bases. Unmatched junction bases numbered 8, after V lost 5 bases and J lost 3 bases. CDR1 and CDR2 from the germline V gene are SEHNR and FQNEAQ (reference sequence). The CDR3 loop spans 15 amino acids. The CDR3 region has the DNA TGTGCCAGCAGCCCCCGGACAGGGAGGGACTATGGCTACACCTTC. Its protein is CASSPRTGRDYGYTF.

Here the CDR3 reads CASTRSDRVYEQYF. CDR3 DNA sequence: TGTGCCAGCACTCGTTCGGACAGGGTCTACGAGCAGTACTTC. The chain combines TRBV2 with TRBJ2-7, with 8 bases that match TRBD1. CDR3 length: 14 amino acids. The germline V gene encodes CDR1 SNHLY and CDR2 FYNNEI. V was clipped by 7 bases and J by 3 bases; unmatched bases: 8.

CDR3 region: CASSLAGSSYEQYF. CDR3 nucleotide sequence: TGTGCCAGCAGCCTAGCCGGGAGCTCCTACGAGCAGTACTTC. The V gene is TRBV28, the J gene TRBJ2-7; D is possibly TRBD2 (6 bases). The V gene's germline CDR1 is MDHEN and CDR2 SYDVKM. This CDR3 region has 14 residues. V lost 6 bases to trimming and J lost 0 bases, with 12 bases between them. The whole variable domain, filled in from reference TRBV28 and TRBJ2-7, reads DVKVTQSSRYLVKRTGEKVFLECVQDMDHENMFWYRQDPGLGLRLIYFSYDVKMKEKGDIPEGYSVSREKKERFSLILESASTNQTSMYLCASSLAGSSYEQYFGPGTRLTVT.

Details on this clone: One end of the junction is discordant with germline, which a read error may explain. The V gene is TRBV18, the J gene TRBJ2-6, with D possibly being TRBD1 (7 bases). The CDR3 sequence is 19 residues long. CDR1 KGHSH and CDR2 LQKENI come from the germline V gene. The CDR3 coding sequence is TGTGCCAGCGCCACCTTAGCCCAGGGGGGTTCGACTGGAGCCAACGTCCTGACTTTC. It encodes CASATLAQGGSTGANVLTF.

This chain uses TRBV30 with TRBJ1-5; 9 bases align to TRBD1. The CDR3 contains 15 residues. The germline V gene has CDR1 GTSNPN and CDR2 SVGIG (reference sequence). V lost 0 bases and J lost 4; bases outside the gene matches: 4. CDR3 DNA: TGTGCCTGGAGTGTATGGGACAGGGATAATCAGCCCCAGCATTTT. Its protein is CAWSVWDRDNQPQHF.

The J gene is TRBJ2-1, the V gene TRBV11-2; 8 bases agree with TRBD2. The V segment lost 3 bases and the J segment 2 bases; nucleotides outside the gene matches: 6. CDR3 length: 16 residues. Looked up from germline, CDR1 is SGHAT and CDR2 is FQNNGV. Here the CDR3 DNA reads TGTGCCAGCAGCTTCCGGACTAGCAAGGCCTACAATGAGCAGTTCTTC. The encoded protein is CASSFRTSKAYNEQFF.

This clone was observed a single time. This chain links TRBV5-1 with TRBJ2-2, with 12 bases that match TRBD1. V lost 0 bases and J lost 7; bases outside the gene matches: 4. This CDR3 has 16 amino acids. The germline V gene has CDR1 SGHRS and CDR2 YFSETQ. In nucleotides, the CDR3 is TGCGCCAGCAGCTTGGCGGGACAGGGGGCTGGCGGGGAGCTGTTTTTT. Its translation: CASSLAGQGAGGELFF. Complete variable domain (other parts from reference TRBV5-1 and TRBJ2-2): KAGVTQTPRYLIKTRGQQVTLSCSPISGHRSVSWYQQTPGQGLQFLFEYFSETQRNKGNFPGRFSGRQFSNSRSEMNVSTLELGDSALYLCASSLAGQGAGGELFFGEGSRLTVL.

The chain joins TRBV11-1 to TRBJ2-7; 9 bases map to TRBD2. The CDR3 extends over 15 amino acids. The ends lost 5 bases at V and 4 bases at J; junction bases unmatched: 9. Looked up from germline, CDR1 is SGHAT and CDR2 is FQDESV (reference sequence). For the CDR3, the DNA is TGTGCCAGCAGCGACATAGCGGGGGTAACGTACGAGCAGTACTTC. Protein product: CASSDIAGVTYEQYF.

This clone occurred a few times. CDR3 sequence: CSVDSFGAPDREANYGYTF. The CDR3 DNA follows: TGCAGCGTTGACTCATTCGGTGCCCCGGACAGGGAAGCTAACTATGGCTACACCTTC. This chain uses TRBV29-1 with TRBJ1-2, with TRBD1 matching 8 bases. The CDR3 loop spans 19 amino acids. Trimming removed 3 bases from V and 0 bases from J; junction bases left unmatched: 18. CDR1 SQVTM and CDR2 ANQGSEA come from the germline V gene.

This chain links TRBV29-1 with TRBJ2-1, with a tentative D call TRBD2 (6 bases). Germline assignment: CDR1 SQVTM and CDR2 ANQGSEA. V was shortened by 4 bases and J by 6 bases, with 16 bases between the two germline ends. CDR3 size: 14 residues. Here the CDR3 reads CSVVFVGAGNEQFF. The DNA for the CDR3 is TGCAGCGTTGTTTTCGTGGGAGCGGGCAATGAGCAGTTCTTC.

This chain connects TRBV5-6 to TRBJ2-3; no firm D call. V lost 0 bases and J 2 bases, leaving 7 bases between the germline ends. CDR3 length equals 14 residues. The germline CDR1 and CDR2 sequences are SGHDT and YYEEEE. The CDR3 spells CASSLGPNTDTQYF. Written as DNA, the CDR3 is TGTGCCAGCAGCTTGGGGCCAAACACAGATACGCAGTATTTT.

This clone has only one observation. The chain couples TRBV5-1 to TRBJ2-7; the match to TRBD1 covers 8 bases. The CDR3 is made up of 15 amino acids. The trim removed 0 bases at V and 2 bases at J, leaving 4 bases unmatched. CDR1 is SGHRS, CDR2 YFSETQ, per germline. The CDR3 nucleotides are TGCGCCAGCAGCTTGGACGCGACAGGGGCCTACGAGCAGTACTTC. Protein sequence: CASSLDATGAYEQYF.

The chain recombines TRBV29-1 with TRBJ2-7, with D possibly TRBD1 on 6 matching bases. Germline CDR1 reads SQVTM; CDR2 reads ANQGSEA. V was shortened by 7 bases and J by 7 bases, with 14 bases between the two germline ends. The CDR3 runs 11 residues. In nucleotides, the CDR3 is TGCAGCGCTGGGACACGCGCGGAGCAGTACTTC. Protein product: CSAGTRAEQYF.

J is TRBJ2-1 and V is TRBV6-5; tentative D call: TRBD1 (6 bases). The V gene's germline CDR1 is MNHEY and CDR2 SVGAGI. V lost 6 bases, J lost 3 bases, and 9 bases lay in between. There are 13 residues in the CDR3. CDR3 in amino acids: CASSRQVYNEQFF. CDR3 in DNA: TGTGCCAGCAGCCGACAGGTCTACAATGAGCAGTTCTTC.

The V gene is TRBV7-9, the J gene TRBJ2-7, with a weak D call TRBD2 (6 bases). CDR3 size: 17 residues. Trimming took off 0 bases at V and 0 bases at J, with 15 bases between the two ends. Germline V gene data show CDR1 as SEHNR and CDR2 as FQNEAQ (reference sequence). Here the CDR3 reads CASSLASGGWSSYEQYF. CDR3 nucleotides: TGTGCCAGCAGCTTAGCAAGTGGGGGGTGGAGCTCCTACGAGCAGTACTTC.

The J gene is TRBJ2-1, the V gene TRBV2; D is perhaps TRBD2 (6 bases). This CDR3 contains 15 residues. Trimming removed 5 bases at V and 0 bases at J, with 11 bases between. Germline CDR1 reads SNHLY; CDR2 reads FYNNEI. CDR3 protein: CASSPLANSYNEQFF. The CDR3 DNA reads TGTGCCAGCAGTCCGCTAGCGAACTCCTACAATGAGCAGTTCTTC.

The rearrangement uses TRBV29-1 and TRBJ2-1; 7 bases map to TRBD2. The V gene's germline CDR1 is SQVTM and CDR2 ANQGSEA. Trimming took 4 bases from V and 6 from J; bases not matched to a gene: 0. The length of the CDR3 is 11 residues. CDR3 sequence (DNA): TGCAGCGTTGGGGGGGGCAATGAGCAGTTCTTC. It encodes CSVGGGNEQFF.

Here the CDR3 reads CASRRQGYEQYF. The CDR3 bases are TGTGCCAGCAGGCGACAGGGCTACGAGCAGTACTTC. This rearrangement joins TRBV27 to TRBJ2-7; 7 nucleotides align to TRBD1. Per the germline V gene, CDR1 is MNHEY and CDR2 is SMNVEV (reference sequence). With 6 bases clipped from V and 3 bases from J, the junction kept 2 bases outside the gene matches. CDR3 size: 12 residues.

The count of this clone is one. This chain joins TRBV7-2 and TRBJ2-7; 13 bases fit TRBD2. This CDR3 has 19 amino acids. The J segment lost 0 bases and the V segment lost 2 bases, leaving 10 bases of the junction unmatched. Germline V gene sequence: CDR1 SGHTA, CDR2 FQGNSA. CDR3 loop: CASSLRTGTSGTSSYEQYF. The CDR3 DNA reads as TGTGCCAGCAGCTTAAGGACCGGGACTAGCGGGACAAGCTCCTACGAGCAGTACTTC.

The chain combines TRBV15 with TRBJ2-6, with a tentative D call TRBD1 (5 bases). Trimming pared 3 bases from V and 4 bases from J, leaving 13 bases between. Germline CDR1 LNHNV, CDR2 YYDKDF (reference sequence). The CDR3 has 16 amino acids. The CDR3 spells CATSSFPGLGANVLTF. DNA of the CDR3: TGTGCCACCAGCAGTTTCCCAGGGTTGGGGGCCAACGTCCTGACTTTC.